Presented here are 17 T cell receptor beta chains from one specimen sequenced in a study of T cell changes during pregnancy in multiple sclerosis. Libraries were prepared by immunoSEQ multiplex PCR; TCRdb keeps only in-frame clonotypes and omits some of them. Of around 69,000 clones in the sample, roughly 90% were seen once. Sequencing was performed on peripheral blood, taken in the first trimester of pregnancy. The source of these receptors is a female donor with multiple sclerosis, enrolled in a pregnancy study.

This clone occurred a few times. This rearrangement joins TRBV6-5 to TRBJ1-1, with D possibly being TRBD1 (6 bases). The V end was cut by 6 bases, the J end by 0 bases, with 14 bases between. CDR1 and CDR2 from the germline V gene are MNHEY and SVGAGI. This CDR3 spans 15 amino acids. CDR3 amino acids: CASRTGTALNTEAFF. In DNA, the CDR3 is TGTGCCAGCAGAACAGGGACCGCTCTGAACACTGAAGCTTTCTTT.

The rearrangement uses TRBV15 and TRBJ2-4; 10 bases match TRBD2. The V and J ends lost 3 bases and 1 base, in that order; junction bases with no gene match: 9. The germline V gene encodes CDR1 LNHNV and CDR2 YYDKDF (reference sequence). This CDR3 contains 18 residues. In nucleotides, the CDR3 is TGTGCCACCAGCAGTAGGACTAGCGGCACGGGGGCCAAAAACATTCAGTACTTC. It encodes CATSSRTSGTGAKNIQYF.

This clone showed up just a few times. The chain is built from TRBV13 and TRBJ2-5; 7 bases map to TRBD2. Per the germline V gene, CDR1 is PRHDT and CDR2 is FYEKMQ (reference sequence). V lost 2 bases, J lost 3 bases, and 9 bases stayed unmatched. This CDR3 has 16 amino acids. The DNA for the CDR3 is TGTGCCAGCAGCTTATTTGGCCTAGCGGTCGAAGAGACCCAGTACTTC. Its protein is CASSLFGLAVEETQYF.

V is TRBV4-3 and J is TRBJ2-1; TRBD2 matches at 11 bases. The CDR3 is made up of 17 amino acids. Trimming cost V 5 bases and J 4 bases; bases outside gene matches: 10. Looked up from germline, CDR1 is LGHNA and CDR2 is YSLEER. CDR3 coding DNA: TGCGCCAGCAGCGTGGGACTAGCGGATTCTAGGTACAATGAGCAGTTCTTC. Protein sequence: CASSVGLADSRYNEQFF.

This chain connects TRBV7-9 to TRBJ2-7; 7 positions agree with TRBD1. Germline V CDR1 and CDR2: SEHNR, FQNEAQ (reference sequence). This CDR3 region has 12 residues. Losses at the gene ends were 3 bases for V and 6 bases for J; bases not matched to a gene: 2. CDR3 protein: CASSLAGGEQYF. DNA of the CDR3: TGTGCCAGCAGCTTGGCAGGGGGCGAGCAGTACTTC.

The rearrangement joins TRBV13 to TRBJ1-5; tentatively, D is TRBD1 (6 bases). Trimming took off 5 bases at V and 5 bases at J, with 13 bases between the two ends. This CDR3 has 14 amino acids. CDR1 is PRHDT and CDR2 is FYEKMQ in the germline V gene (reference sequence). CDR3 nucleotides: TGTGCCAGCAGCGCACAGGGTCCCGATCAGCCCCAGCATTTT. Protein product: CASSAQGPDQPQHF.

The chain joins TRBV4-3 to TRBJ1-2; 8 bases match TRBD1. The CDR3 contains 15 residues. The germline V gene encodes CDR1 LGHNA and CDR2 YSLEER. J lost 5 bases, V lost 3 bases, and 8 bases had no gene match. CDR3 protein: CASSHHGQGIYGYTF. The CDR3 DNA is TGCGCCAGCAGCCACCATGGACAGGGCATTTATGGCTACACCTTC.

The V and J genes are TRBV18 and TRBJ2-7, with 7 nucleotides matching TRBD2. CDR1 is KGHSH and CDR2 is LQKENI in the germline V gene. This CDR3 is 16 amino acids long. The V segment lost 2 bases and the J segment 2 bases; nucleotides outside the gene matches: 9. The CDR3 spells CASSPVKVAGAYEQYF. CDR3 sequence (DNA): TGTGCCAGCTCACCAGTTAAAGTAGCGGGTGCCTACGAGCAGTACTTC.

The rearrangement links TRBV27 to TRBJ1-1; weak D call: TRBD1 (5 bases). Germline V CDR1 and CDR2: MNHEY, SMNVEV (reference sequence). Deletions cut 4 bases from V and 4 bases from J, with 10 bases between. This CDR3 spans 13 amino acids. The CDR3 loop reads CASSSLGVTEAFF. Here the CDR3 DNA reads TGTGCCAGCAGTTCCCTAGGGGTCACTGAAGCTTTCTTT.

The chain has TRBV9 and TRBJ1-3; 10 bases match TRBD1. With 4 bases clipped from V and 2 bases from J, the junction kept 3 bases outside the gene matches. The germline V gene has CDR1 SGDLS and CDR2 YYNGEE. The CDR3 runs 15 residues. The CDR3 coding sequence is TGTGCCAGCAGCATAGGGACAGGGGCTGGAAACACCATATATTTT. It yields the protein CASSIGTGAGNTIYF.

In regard to this clone: Other DNA sequences in the same sample also yield this CDR3. The chain couples TRBV9 to TRBJ2-3; D unclear. The CDR3 contains 14 residues. Germline V gives CDR1 SGDLS, CDR2 YYNGEE. Deletions cut 0 bases from V and 0 bases from J, with 5 bases between. The CDR3 nucleotides read TGTGCCAGCAGCGTAGACGGTAGCACAGATACGCAGTATTTT. This codes for CASSVDGSTDTQYF.

The rearrangement joins TRBV7-2 to TRBJ2-3; 10 bases align to TRBD2. This CDR3 has 15 residues. V lost 4 bases and J lost 3; bases outside the gene matches: 4. Germline CDR1 reads SGHTA; CDR2 reads FQGNSA. CDR3 sequence: CASSSSGSKTDTQYF. CDR3 DNA sequence: TGTGCCAGCAGCTCTAGCGGGAGTAAAACAGATACGCAGTATTTT.

The chain is built from TRBV30 and TRBJ2-7; D might be TRBD1 (6 bases). V was shortened by 3 bases and J by 3 bases, with 18 bases between the two germline ends. Germline values: CDR1 GTSNPN, CDR2 SVGIG (reference sequence). The CDR3 length is 15 residues. Here the CDR3 reads CAWRGRRGHIYEQYF. The CDR3 bases are TGTGCCTGGAGGGGTCGTAGGGGACACATCTACGAGCAGTACTTC.

J is TRBJ1-1 and V is TRBV7-9, with a possible D match to TRBD1 (6 bases). Germline CDR1 reads SEHNR; CDR2 reads FQNEAQ (reference sequence). V was trimmed by 3 bases and J by 4 bases, leaving 12 bases between them. The CDR3 has 14 residues. The CDR3 coding sequence is TGTGCCAGCAGCTTCAGGGGAGATGGCACTGAAGCTTTCTTT. Its translation: CASSFRGDGTEAFF.

The V gene is TRBV7-9, the J gene TRBJ2-1; TRBD2 matches at 11 bases. V lost 4 bases to trimming and J lost 7 bases; unmatched junction nucleotides: 3. The CDR3 spans 14 residues. Germline CDR1 reads SEHNR; CDR2 reads FQNEAQ (reference sequence). In DNA form, the CDR3 reads TGTGCCAGCAGCTCTAGCGGGAGGAGGAATGAGCAGTTCTTC. This codes for CASSSSGRRNEQFF.

The chain has TRBV7-9 and TRBJ2-7; 14 bases fit TRBD2. The V gene end was trimmed by 5 bases and the J gene end by 6 bases; junction bases not matched to a gene: 9. Germline V gene data show CDR1 as SEHNR and CDR2 as FQNEAQ (reference sequence). The CDR3 totals 16 residues. The CDR3 DNA is TGTGCCAGCAGCCCCGGGACTAGCGGGAGAAAACCCGAGCAGTACTTC. It yields the protein CASSPGTSGRKPEQYF.

The chain couples TRBV4-2 to TRBJ1-6; 9 nucleotides line up with TRBD1. CDR1 is LGHNA, CDR2 YNFKEQ, per germline. The CDR3 totals 15 residues. After removal of 0 bases from V and 7 bases from J, the junction contained 1 base not matched to a gene. The CDR3 bases are TGTGCCAGCAGCCAAGAGGGGACAGGGAATTCACCCCTCCACTTT. It encodes CASSQEGTGNSPLHF.